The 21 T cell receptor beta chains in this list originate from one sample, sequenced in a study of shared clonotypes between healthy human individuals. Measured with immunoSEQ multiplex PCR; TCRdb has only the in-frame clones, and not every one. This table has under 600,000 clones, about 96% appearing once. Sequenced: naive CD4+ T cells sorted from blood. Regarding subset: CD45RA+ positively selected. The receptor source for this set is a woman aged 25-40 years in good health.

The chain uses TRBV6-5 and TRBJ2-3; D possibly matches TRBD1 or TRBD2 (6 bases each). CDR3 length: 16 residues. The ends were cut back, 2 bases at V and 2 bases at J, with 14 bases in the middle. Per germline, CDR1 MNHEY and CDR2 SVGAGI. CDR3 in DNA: TGTGCCAGCAGTTACGAGGGCGGGACACACACAGATACGCAGTATTTT. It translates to CASSYEGGTHTDTQYF.

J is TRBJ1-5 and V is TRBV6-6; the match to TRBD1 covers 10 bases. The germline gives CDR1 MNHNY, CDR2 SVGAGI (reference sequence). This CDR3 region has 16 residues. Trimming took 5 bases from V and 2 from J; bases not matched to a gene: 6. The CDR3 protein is CASSSRDRGGNQPQHF. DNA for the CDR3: TGTGCCAGCAGTAGCCGGGACAGGGGTGGCAATCAGCCCCAGCATTTT.

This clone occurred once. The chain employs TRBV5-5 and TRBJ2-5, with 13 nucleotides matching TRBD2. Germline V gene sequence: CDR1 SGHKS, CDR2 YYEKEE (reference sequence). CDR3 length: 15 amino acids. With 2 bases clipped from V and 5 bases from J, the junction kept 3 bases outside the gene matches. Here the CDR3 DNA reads TGTGCCAGCAGCTTCGTGGGACTAGCGGGGGAGACCCAGTACTTC. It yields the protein CASSFVGLAGETQYF. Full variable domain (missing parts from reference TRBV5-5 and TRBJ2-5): DAGVTQSPTHLIKTRGQQVTLRCSPISGHKSVSWYQQVLGQGPQFIFQYYEKEERGRGNFPDRFSARQFPNYSSELNVNALLLGDSALYLCASSFVGLAGETQYFGPGTRLLVL.

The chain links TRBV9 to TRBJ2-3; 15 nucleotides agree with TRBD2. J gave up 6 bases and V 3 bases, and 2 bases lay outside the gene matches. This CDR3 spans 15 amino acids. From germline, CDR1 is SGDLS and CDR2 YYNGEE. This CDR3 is CASSAGLAGGDTQYF. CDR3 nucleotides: TGTGCCAGCAGCGCCGGACTAGCGGGAGGGGATACGCAGTATTTT.

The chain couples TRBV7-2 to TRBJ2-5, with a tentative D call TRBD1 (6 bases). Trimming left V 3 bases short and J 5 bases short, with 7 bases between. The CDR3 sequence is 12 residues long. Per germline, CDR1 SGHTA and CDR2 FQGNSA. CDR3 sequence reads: CASSFRGETQYF. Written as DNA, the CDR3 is TGTGCCAGCAGCTTTAGGGGGGAGACCCAGTACTTC.

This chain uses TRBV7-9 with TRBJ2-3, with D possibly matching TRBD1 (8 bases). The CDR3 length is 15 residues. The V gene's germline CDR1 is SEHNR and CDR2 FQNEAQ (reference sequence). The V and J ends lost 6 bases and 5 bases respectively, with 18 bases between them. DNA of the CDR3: TGTGCCAGCAGACGGGACTACGACAGGGGAGATACGCAGTATTTT. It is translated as CASRRDYDRGDTQYF. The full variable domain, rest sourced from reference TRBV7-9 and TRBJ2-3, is DTGVSQNPRHKITKRGQNVTFRCDPISEHNRLYWYRQTLGQGPEFLTYFQNEAQLEKSRLLSDRFSAERPKGSFSTLEIQRTEQGDSAMYLCASRRDYDRGDTQYFGPGTRLTVL.

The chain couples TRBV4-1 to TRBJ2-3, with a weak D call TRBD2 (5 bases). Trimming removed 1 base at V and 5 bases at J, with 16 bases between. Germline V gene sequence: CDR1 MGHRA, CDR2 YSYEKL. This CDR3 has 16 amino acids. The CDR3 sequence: CASSQGRRTGIDTQYF. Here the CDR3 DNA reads TGCGCCAGCAGCCAAGGGCGCCGGACTGGGATAGATACGCAGTATTTT.

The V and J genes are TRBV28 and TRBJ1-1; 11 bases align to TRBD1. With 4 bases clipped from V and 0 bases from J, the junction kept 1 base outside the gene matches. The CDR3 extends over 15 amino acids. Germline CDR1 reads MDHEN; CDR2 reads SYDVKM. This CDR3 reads CASSSDRGLNTEAFF. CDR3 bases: TGTGCCAGCAGTTCGGACAGGGGGCTGAACACTGAAGCTTTCTTT.

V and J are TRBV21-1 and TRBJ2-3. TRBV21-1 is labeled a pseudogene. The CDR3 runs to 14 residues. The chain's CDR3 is CASSNLSRLDTQYF. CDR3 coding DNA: TGTGCCAGCAGCAATCTCTCCCGCCTGGATACGCAGTATTTT.

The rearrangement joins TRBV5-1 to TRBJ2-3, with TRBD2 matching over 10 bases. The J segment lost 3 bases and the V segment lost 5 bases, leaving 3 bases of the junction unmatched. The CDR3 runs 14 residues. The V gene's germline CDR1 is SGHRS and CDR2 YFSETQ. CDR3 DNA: TGCGCCAGCAGTCAACTAGCGGGAACAGATACGCAGTATTTT. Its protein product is CASSQLAGTDTQYF. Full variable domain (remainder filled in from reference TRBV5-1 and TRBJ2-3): KAGVTQTPRYLIKTRGQQVTLSCSPISGHRSVSWYQQTPGQGLQFLFEYFSETQRNKGNFPGRFSGRQFSNSRSEMNVSTLELGDSALYLCASSQLAGTDTQYFGPGTRLTVL.

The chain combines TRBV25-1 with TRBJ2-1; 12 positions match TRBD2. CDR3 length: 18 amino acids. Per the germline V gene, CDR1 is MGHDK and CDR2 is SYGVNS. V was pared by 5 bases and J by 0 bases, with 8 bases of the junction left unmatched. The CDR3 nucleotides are TGTGCCAGCAGTATTCGGACTAGCGGGACCAACTCCTACAATGAGCAGTTCTTC. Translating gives CASSIRTSGTNSYNEQFF.

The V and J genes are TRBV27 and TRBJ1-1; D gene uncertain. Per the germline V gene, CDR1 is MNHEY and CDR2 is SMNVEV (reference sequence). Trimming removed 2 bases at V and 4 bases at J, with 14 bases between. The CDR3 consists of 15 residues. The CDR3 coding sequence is TGTGCCAGCAGTTTAATGTGGGGAGCTCTCACTGAAGCTTTCTTT. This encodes CASSLMWGALTEAFF.

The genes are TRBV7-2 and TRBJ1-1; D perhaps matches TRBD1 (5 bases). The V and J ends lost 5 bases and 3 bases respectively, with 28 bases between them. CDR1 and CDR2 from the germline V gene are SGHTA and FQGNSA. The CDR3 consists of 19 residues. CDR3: CASSIPAGGEGTYHTEAFF. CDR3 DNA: TGTGCCAGCAGCATACCCGCGGGGGGGGAGGGAACGTACCACACTGAAGCTTTCTTT.

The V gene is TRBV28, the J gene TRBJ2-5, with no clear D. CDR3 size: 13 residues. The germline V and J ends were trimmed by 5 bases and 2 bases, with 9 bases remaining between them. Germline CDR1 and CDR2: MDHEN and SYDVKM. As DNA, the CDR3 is TGTGCCAGCAGTCATGCAGGACAAGAGACCCAGTACTTC. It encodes CASSHAGQETQYF.

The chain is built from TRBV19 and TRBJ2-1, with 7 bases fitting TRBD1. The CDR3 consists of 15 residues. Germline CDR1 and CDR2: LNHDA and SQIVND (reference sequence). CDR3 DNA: TGTGCTCCAAACCCGACAGGGACAGCCCTAGATGAGCAGTTCTTC. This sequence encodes CAPNPTGTALDEQFF.

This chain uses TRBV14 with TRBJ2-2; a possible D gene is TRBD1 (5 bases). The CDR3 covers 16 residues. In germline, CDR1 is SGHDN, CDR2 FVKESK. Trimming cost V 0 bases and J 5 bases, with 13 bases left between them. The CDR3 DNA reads TGTGCCAGCAGCCAAGACTGGGGCTTGAGTACCGGGGAGCTGTTTTTT. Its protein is CASSQDWGLSTGELFF.

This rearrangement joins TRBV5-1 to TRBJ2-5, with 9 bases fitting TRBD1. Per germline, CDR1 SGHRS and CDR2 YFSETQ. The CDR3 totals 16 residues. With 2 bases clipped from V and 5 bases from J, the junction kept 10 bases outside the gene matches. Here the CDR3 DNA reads TGCGCCAGCAGCTTTGGGAACAGGGGGCCTCGGGAGACCCAGTACTTC. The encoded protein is CASSFGNRGPRETQYF.

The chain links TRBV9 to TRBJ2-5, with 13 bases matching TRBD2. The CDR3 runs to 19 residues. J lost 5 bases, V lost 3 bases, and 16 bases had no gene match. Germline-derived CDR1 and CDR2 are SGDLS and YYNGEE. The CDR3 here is CASSATGLAGESGWETQYF. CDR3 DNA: TGTGCCAGCAGCGCCACAGGACTAGCGGGAGAGTCTGGGTGGGAGACCCAGTACTTC. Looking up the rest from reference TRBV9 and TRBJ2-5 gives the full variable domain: DSGVTQTPKHLITATGQRVTLRCSPRSGDLSVYWYQQSLDQGLQFLIQYYNGEERAKGNILERFSAQQFPDLHSELNLSSLELGDSALYFCASSATGLAGESGWETQYFGPGTRLLVL.

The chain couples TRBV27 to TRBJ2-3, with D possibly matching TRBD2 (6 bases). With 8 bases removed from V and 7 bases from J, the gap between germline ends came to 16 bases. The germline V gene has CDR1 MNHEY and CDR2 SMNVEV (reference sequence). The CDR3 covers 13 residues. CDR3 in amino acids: CASGGREINTQYF. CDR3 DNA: TGTGCCAGCGGGGGTCGGGAGATTAATACGCAGTATTTT.

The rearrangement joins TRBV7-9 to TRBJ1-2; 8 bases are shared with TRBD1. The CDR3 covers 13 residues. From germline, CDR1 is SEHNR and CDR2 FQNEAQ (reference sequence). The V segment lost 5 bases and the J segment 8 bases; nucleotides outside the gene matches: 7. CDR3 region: CASSPRTGFGYTF. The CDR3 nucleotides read TGTGCCAGCAGCCCCCGGACAGGGTTCGGCTACACCTTC.

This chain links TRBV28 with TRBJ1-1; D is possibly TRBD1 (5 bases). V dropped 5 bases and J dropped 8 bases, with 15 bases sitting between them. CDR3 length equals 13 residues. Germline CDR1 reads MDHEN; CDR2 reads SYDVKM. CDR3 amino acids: CASSGTPPREAFF. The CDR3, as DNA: TGTGCCAGCAGTGGGACGCCCCCCCGGGAAGCTTTCTTT.